The 5 T cell receptor beta chains in this list originate from one sample, sequenced in a study of breast tumors, draining lymph nodes, adjacent tissues. The lymph nodes were axillary draining lymph nodes from breast cancer patients. TCRdb analysed the multiplex PCR reads with MiXCR anew, one entry per CDR3 protein. The table lists some 200,000 distinct CDR3 sequences, 25% to 40% of them singletons. The sequenced material came from axillary lymph node tissue. These receptors all come from a female donor with breast cancer. Some clones in this sample may be carry-over from other donors' samples.

Many counts were recorded for this clonotype. The chain couples TRBV6-1 to TRBJ2-7, with 9 bases aligning to TRBD1. Losses at the gene ends were 3 bases for V and 2 bases for J; bases not matched to a gene: 8. CDR3 length: 16 amino acids. Germline CDR1 reads MNHNS; CDR2 reads SASEGT. The CDR3 nucleotides are TGTGCCAGCAGTGACTGGGGAACAGGGGGCACCTACGAGCAGTACTTC. This encodes CASSDWGTGGTYEQYF.

The chain links TRBV6-1 to TRBJ2-3; TRBD2 matches 12 bases. The germline gives CDR1 MNHNS, CDR2 SASEGT. The CDR3 has 17 residues. After removal of 4 bases from V and 0 bases from J, the junction contained 5 bases not matched to a gene. The CDR3: CASSVRTSGTSTDTQYF. Here the CDR3 DNA reads TGTGCCAGCAGTGTTAGGACTAGCGGGACTAGCACAGATACGCAGTATTTT.

Ten or more counts support this clonotype. V gene TRBV3-1 combines with J gene TRBJ2-1; the D is unclear. V was shortened by 4 bases and J by 5 bases, with 15 bases between the two germline ends. Germline values: CDR1 LGHDT, CDR2 YNNKEL (reference sequence). CDR3 length equals 15 residues. This CDR3 reads CASSPQGSRNNEQFF. The CDR3 DNA follows: TGTGCCAGCAGCCCTCAAGGGTCCAGAAACAATGAGCAGTTCTTC.

This clonotype was counted at least ten times. The V gene is TRBV5-8, the J gene TRBJ2-1, with no clear D. Trimming pared 5 bases from V and 8 bases from J, leaving 14 bases between. This CDR3 spans 13 amino acids. Germline loops: CDR1 SGHTS, CDR2 YDEGEE. For the CDR3, the DNA is TGTGCCAGCAGGAAAATAGCACGTCATGAGCAGTTCTTC. Amino acid sequence: CASRKIARHEQFF.

This clonotype was observed many times. The chain's CDR3 is CASRTGVNQPQHF. DNA of the CDR3: TGTGCCAGCAGAACAGGGGTCAATCAGCCCCAGCATTTT. The genes are TRBV28 and TRBJ1-5; TRBD1 agrees at 7 bases. The germline gives CDR1 MDHEN, CDR2 SYDVKM. V shed 6 bases, J shed 3 bases, and the junction held 2 bases outside the gene matches. This CDR3 spans 13 amino acids.